This T cell receptor (beta chain) was sequenced in a study of Tregs in tolerant kidney transplant recipients. Study conclusions and caveats: Donor-specific Treg expansion exceeded global Treg expansion in tolerant patients, suggesting antigen drive. Biological reproducibility was not directly addressed, but technical replication error appeared minimal.

Concerning this clone itself: As yet, its antigen is unknown.

CDR3 length equals 15 residues. With 4 bases clipped from V and 3 bases from J, the junction kept 7 bases outside the gene matches. Germline V gene sequence: CDR1 MNHNS, CDR2 SASEGT. Clones were read by immunoSEQ multiplex PCR, and TCRdb kept only the in-frame ones, dropping some. The repertoire holds over 60,000 clones, with roughly 98% as singletons. V and J are TRBV6-1 and TRBJ2-7; 9 bases are a match to TRBD2. The receptor's source is a human donor who received a combined kidney and bone marrow transplant. The sequences come from CD4+ T cells from blood, collected before the transplant. CDR3 loop: CASSASGANLYEQYF. The CDR3 DNA reads TGTGCCAGCAGTGCTAGCGGGGCAAACCTCTACGAGCAGTACTTC.